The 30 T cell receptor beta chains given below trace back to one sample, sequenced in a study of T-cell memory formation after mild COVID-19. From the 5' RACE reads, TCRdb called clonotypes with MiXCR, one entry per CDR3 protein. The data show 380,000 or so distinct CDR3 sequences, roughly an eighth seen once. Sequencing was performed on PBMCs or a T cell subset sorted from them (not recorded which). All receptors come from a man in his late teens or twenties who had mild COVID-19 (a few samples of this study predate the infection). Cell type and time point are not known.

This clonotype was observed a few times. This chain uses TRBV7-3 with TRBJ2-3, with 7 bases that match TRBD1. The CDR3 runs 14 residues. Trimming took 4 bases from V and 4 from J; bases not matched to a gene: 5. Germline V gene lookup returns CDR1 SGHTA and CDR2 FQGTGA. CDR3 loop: CASSSQGQSDTQYF. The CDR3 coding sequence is TGTGCCAGCAGCTCCCAGGGACAGTCAGATACGCAGTATTTT.

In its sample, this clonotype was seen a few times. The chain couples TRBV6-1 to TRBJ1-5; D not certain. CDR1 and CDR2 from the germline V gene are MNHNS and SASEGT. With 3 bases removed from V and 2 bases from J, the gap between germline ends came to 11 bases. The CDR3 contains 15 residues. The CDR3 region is CASSDRRLGNQPQHF. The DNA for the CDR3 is TGTGCCAGCAGTGACCGCAGGCTCGGCAATCAGCCCCAGCATTTT.

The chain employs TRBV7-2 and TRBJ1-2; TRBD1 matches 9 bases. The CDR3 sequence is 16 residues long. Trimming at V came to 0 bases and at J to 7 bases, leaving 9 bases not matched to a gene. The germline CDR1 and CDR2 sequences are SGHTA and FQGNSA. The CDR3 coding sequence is TGTGCCAGCAGCTTAGCCCCACAGGGGGCGAGTGGTGGCTACACCTTC. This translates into CASSLAPQGASGGYTF.

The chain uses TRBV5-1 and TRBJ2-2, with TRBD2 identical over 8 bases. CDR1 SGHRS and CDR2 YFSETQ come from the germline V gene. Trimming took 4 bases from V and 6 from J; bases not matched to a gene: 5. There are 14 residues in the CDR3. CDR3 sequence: CASSPPTSAGELFF. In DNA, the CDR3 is TGCGCCAGCAGCCCACCGACTAGCGCCGGGGAGCTGTTTTTT.

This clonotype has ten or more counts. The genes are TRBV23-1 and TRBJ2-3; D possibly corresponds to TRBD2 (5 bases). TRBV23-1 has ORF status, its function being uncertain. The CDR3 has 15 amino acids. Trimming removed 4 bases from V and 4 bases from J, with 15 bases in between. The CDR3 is CASSPRPEEADTQYF. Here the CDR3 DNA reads TGCGCCAGCAGTCCAAGGCCCGAGGAGGCAGATACGCAGTATTTT.

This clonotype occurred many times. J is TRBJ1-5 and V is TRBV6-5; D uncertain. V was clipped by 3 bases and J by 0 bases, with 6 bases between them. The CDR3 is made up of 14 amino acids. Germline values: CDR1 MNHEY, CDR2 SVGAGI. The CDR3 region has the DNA TGTGCCAGCAGTTATCGGGGTAGCAATCAGCCCCAGCATTTT. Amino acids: CASSYRGSNQPQHF.

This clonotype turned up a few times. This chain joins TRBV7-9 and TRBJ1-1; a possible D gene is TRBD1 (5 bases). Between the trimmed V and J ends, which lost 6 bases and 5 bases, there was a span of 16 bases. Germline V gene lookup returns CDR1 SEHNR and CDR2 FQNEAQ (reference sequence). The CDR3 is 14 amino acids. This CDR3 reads CASSSGGGKTEAFF. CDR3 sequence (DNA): TGTGCCAGCAGTTCGGGTGGGGGGAAGACTGAAGCTTTCTTT.

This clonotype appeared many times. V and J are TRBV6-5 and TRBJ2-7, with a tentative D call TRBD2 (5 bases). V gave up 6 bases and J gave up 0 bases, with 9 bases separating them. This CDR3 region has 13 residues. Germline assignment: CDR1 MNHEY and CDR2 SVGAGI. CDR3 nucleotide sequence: TGTGCCAGCAGGCGGGCCAGCTCCTACGAGCAGTACTTC. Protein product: CASRRASSYEQYF.

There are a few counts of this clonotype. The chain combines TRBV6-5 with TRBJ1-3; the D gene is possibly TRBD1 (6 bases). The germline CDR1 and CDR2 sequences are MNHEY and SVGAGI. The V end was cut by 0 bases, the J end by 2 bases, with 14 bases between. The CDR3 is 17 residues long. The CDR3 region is CASSYSVRGATGNTIYF. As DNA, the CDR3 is TGTGCCAGCAGTTACTCGGTGCGGGGGGCGACTGGAAACACCATATATTTT.

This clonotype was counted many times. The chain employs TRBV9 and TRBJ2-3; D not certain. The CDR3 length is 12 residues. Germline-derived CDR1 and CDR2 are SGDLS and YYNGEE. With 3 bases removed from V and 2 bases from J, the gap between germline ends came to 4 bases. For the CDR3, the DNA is TGTGCCAGCAGCGGGGTCACAGATACGCAGTATTTT. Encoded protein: CASSGVTDTQYF.

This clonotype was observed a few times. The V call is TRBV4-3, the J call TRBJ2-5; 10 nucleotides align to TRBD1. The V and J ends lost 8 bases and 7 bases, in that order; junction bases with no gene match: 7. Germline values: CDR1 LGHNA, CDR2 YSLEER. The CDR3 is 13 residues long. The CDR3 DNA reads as TGCGCCAGCTTTGACAGGGGGCGCGGGACCCAGTACTTC. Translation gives CASFDRGRGTQYF.

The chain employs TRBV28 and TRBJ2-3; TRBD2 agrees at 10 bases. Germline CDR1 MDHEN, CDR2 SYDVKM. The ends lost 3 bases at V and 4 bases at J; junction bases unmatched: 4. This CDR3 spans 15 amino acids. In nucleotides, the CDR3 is TGTGCCAGCAGTTTGCGTAGCGGGGGGTCAGATACGCAGTATTTT. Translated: CASSLRSGGSDTQYF. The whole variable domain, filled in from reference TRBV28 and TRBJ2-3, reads DVKVTQSSRYLVKRTGEKVFLECVQDMDHENMFWYRQDPGLGLRLIYFSYDVKMKEKGDIPEGYSVSREKKERFSLILESASTNQTSMYLCASSLRSGGSDTQYFGPGTRLTVL.

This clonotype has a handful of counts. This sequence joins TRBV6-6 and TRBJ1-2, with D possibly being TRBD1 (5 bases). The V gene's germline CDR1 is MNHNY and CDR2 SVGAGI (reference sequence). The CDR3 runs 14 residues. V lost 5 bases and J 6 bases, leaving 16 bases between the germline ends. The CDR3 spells CASSTPEGRDGYTF. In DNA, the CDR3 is TGTGCCAGCAGTACCCCCGAGGGGAGGGATGGCTACACCTTC.

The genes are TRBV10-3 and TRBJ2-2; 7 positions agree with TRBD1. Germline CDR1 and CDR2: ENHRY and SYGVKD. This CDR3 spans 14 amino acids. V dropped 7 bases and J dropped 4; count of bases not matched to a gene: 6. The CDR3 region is CAITTGDSTGELFF. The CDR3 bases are TGTGCCATCACCACAGGGGATAGCACCGGGGAGCTGTTTTTT.

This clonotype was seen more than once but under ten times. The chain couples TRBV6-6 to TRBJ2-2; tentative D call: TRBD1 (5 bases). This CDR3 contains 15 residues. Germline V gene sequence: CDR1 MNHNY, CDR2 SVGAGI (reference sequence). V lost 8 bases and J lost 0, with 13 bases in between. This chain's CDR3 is CASGKDSTNTGELFF. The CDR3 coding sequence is TGTGCCAGCGGAAAAGACAGTACGAACACCGGGGAGCTGTTTTTT.

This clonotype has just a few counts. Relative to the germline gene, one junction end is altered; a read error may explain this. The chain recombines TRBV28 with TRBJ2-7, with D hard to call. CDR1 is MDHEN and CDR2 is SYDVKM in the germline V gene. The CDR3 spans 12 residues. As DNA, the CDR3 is TGTGCCAGCAGTTTAGGACCGCGGTCGCCCATATTC. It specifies CASSLGPRSPIF.

CDR3 nucleotides: TGCAGTGCTAGTGACGGTGTCCGCACCGGGGAGCTGTTTTTT. This gives the protein CSASDGVRTGELFF. The chain links TRBV20-1 to TRBJ2-2; no definite D call. The CDR3 is 14 residues long. V lost 3 bases and J lost 4, with 12 bases in between. Germline values: CDR1 DFQATT, CDR2 SNEGSKA (reference sequence).

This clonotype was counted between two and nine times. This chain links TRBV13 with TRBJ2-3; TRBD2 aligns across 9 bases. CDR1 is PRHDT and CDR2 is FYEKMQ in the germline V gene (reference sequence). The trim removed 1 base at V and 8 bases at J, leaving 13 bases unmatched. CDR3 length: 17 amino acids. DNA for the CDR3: TGTGCCAGCAGCTTAGCTTCCGGGACTAGCAGCACCGGTACGCAGTATTTT. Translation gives CASSLASGTSSTGTQYF.

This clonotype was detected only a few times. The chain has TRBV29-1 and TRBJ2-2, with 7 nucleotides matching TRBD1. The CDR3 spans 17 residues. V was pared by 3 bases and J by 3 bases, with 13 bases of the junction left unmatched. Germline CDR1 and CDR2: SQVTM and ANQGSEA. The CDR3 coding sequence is TGCAGCGTTGATGAAGAAAAGACAGGGTCCGACACCGGGGAGCTGTTTTTT. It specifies CSVDEEKTGSDTGELFF.

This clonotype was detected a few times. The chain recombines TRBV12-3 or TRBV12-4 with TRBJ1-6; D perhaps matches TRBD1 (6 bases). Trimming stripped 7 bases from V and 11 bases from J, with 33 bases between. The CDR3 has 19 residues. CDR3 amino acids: CASTDLRPARGKKGAPLHF. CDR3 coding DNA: TGTGCCAGCACCGACCTTCGCCCCGCGCGGGGAAAAAAGGGGGCACCCCTCCACTTT.

The CDR3, as DNA: TGTGCCAGCAGTATTACAAGGAGCTCCTATAATTCACCCCTCCACTTT. Translation: CASSITRSSYNSPLHF. V gene TRBV27 combines with J gene TRBJ1-6; D remains ambiguous. CDR1 MNHEY and CDR2 SMNVEV come from the germline V gene (reference sequence). This CDR3 is 16 amino acids long. With 5 bases removed from V and 0 bases from J, the gap between germline ends came to 11 bases.

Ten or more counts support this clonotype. CDR3 sequence: CASSGGQQETQYF. Here the CDR3 DNA reads TGTGCCAGCAGCGGTGGGCAGCAAGAGACCCAGTACTTC. This chain uses TRBV7-2 with TRBJ2-5; D is undetermined. Trimming took off 5 bases at V and 2 bases at J, with 9 bases between the two ends. The CDR3 has 13 amino acids. In germline, CDR1 is SGHTA, CDR2 FQGNSA.

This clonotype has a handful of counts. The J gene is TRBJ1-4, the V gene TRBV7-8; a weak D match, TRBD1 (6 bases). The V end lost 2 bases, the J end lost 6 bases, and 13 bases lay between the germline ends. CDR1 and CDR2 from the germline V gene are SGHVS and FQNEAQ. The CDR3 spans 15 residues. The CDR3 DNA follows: TGTGCCAGCAGCTTACGCAGGGGCGGTGATGAAAAACTGTTTTTT. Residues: CASSLRRGGDEKLFF.

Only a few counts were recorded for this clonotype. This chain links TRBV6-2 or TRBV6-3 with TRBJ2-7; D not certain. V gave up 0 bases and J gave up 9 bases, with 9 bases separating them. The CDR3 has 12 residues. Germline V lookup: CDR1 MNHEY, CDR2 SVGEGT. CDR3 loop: CASSYSFERQYF. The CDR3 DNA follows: TGTGCCAGCAGTTACTCTTTCGAAAGGCAGTACTTC.

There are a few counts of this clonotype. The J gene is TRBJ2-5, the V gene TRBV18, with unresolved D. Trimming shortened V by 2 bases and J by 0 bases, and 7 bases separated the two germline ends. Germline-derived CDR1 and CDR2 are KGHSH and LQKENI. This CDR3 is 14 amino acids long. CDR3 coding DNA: TGTGCCAGCTCACCAGGGAACTACCAAGAGACCCAGTACTTC. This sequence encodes CASSPGNYQETQYF.

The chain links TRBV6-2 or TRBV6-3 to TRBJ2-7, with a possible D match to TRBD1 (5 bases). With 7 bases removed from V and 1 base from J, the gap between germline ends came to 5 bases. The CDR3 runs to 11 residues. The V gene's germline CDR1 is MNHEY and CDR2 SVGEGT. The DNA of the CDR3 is TGTGCCAGCAAGGGGTCCTACGAGCAGTACTTC. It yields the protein CASKGSYEQYF.

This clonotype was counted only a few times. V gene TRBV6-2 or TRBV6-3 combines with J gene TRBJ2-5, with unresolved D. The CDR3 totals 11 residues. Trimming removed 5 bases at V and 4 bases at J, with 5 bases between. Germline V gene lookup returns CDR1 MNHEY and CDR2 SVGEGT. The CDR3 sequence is CASSKRETQYF. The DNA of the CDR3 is TGTGCCAGCAGTAAACGAGAGACCCAGTACTTC.

CDR3 DNA sequence: TGTGCCAGCAGCCCGTGGGAGGGGAGGCGCACTGAAGCTTTCTTT. Translated: CASSPWEGRRTEAFF. The chain has TRBV9 and TRBJ1-1; weak D call: TRBD1 (5 bases). Germline values: CDR1 SGDLS, CDR2 YYNGEE. V dropped 4 bases and J dropped 4 bases, with 17 bases sitting between them. The CDR3 has 15 amino acids.

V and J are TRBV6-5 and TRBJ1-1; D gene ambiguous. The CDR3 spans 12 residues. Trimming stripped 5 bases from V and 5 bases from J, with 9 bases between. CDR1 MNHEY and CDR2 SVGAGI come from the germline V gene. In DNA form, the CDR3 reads TGTGCCAGCAGTCAACCTGGTACTGAAGCTTTCTTT. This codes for CASSQPGTEAFF.

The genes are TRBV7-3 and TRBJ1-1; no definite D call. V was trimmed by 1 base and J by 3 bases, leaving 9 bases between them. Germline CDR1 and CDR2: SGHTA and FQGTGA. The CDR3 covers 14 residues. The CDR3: CASSLSPVHTEAFF. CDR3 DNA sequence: TGTGCCAGCAGCTTAAGCCCCGTCCACACTGAAGCTTTCTTT.